The present T cell receptor beta chain was sequenced within a study of cytomegalovirus exposure and HLA in healthy donors. In germline, CDR1 is MGHRA, CDR2 YSYEKL. The CDR3 contains 16 residues. The V end lost 2 bases, the J end lost 1 base, and 14 bases lay between the germline ends. With 60 Vbeta and 13 Jbeta primers, the PCR was carried out. This table comes from immunoSEQ multiplex PCR, and its TCRdb copy is limited to in-frame clones, with some not included. This table holds about 190,000 clones, roughly 85% found once. The chain links TRBV4-1 to TRBJ1-1; D gene unclear. Sequencing was performed on PBMCs. This sequence was found in a boy younger than 10 in good health and CMV-seronegative. As DNA, the CDR3 is TGCGCCAGCAGCCAAACCCCAGTGGAGAGGAACACTGAAGCTTTCTTT. Amino acids: CASSQTPVERNTEAFF.